This TCR beta chain was identified during a study of CD8+CD57+ T cells in acquired aplastic anemia. For the study at large: The mean DNA yield obtained from sorted CD4+ and CD8+ cells came to about 3 ug.

Genomic DNA, serving as template, underwent TCR beta VDJ and CDR3 profiling. Each CDR3 protein gets one entry after TCRdb re-called the reads with MiXCR. The data show about 400,000 distinct CDR3 sequences, with 55% to 75% seen just once and more than 3.5% held by the top ten. In its sample, this clonotype was seen once. Germline V CDR1 and CDR2: SNHLY, FYNNEI. Germline trimming cut 5 bases from V and 11 bases from J; bases unmatched to any gene: 7. The CDR3 is 14 residues long. Material for sequencing was sorted CD4+, CD8+, or CD8+CD57+ T cells (not recorded which) from PBMCs. The sequence came from a human donor in good health, serving as a control. This rearrangement joins TRBV2 to TRBJ1-6; 9 positions agree with TRBD1. In nucleotides, the CDR3 is TGTGCCAGCAGTCTAACAGGGGGCTATGCACCCCTCCACTTT. It is translated as CASSLTGGYAPLHF.